These T cell receptor beta chains were read from a single sample in a study of neoadjuvant anti-PD-1 for oral cavity cancer. Sequenced by immunoSEQ multiplex PCR; TCRdb stores in-frame clones only, minus some. The data hold about 14,000 clones, with roughly 74% observed a single time. The sample in question was PBMCs, obtained before nivolumab (anti-PD-1) treatment. Receptors originate from a person aged 35 to 85 with oral cavity squamous cell carcinoma. Each CDR3 is given with its conserved first and last residue. The D gene is left open where the match is weak. Part of the rows lack a size; the others show once, few, many or a class for expanded clones.

clone_size	cdr3_length	d_call	v_call	j_call	cdr3_aa	cdr3_nt
-	16	-	TRBV7-9	TRBJ2-2	CASPQSAGANTGELFF	TGTGCCAGCCCCCAGTCGGCTGGCGCGAACACCGGGGAGCTGTTTTTT
-	15	-	TRBV2	TRBJ1-2	CASSDKAGTLYGYTF	TGTGCCAGCAGTGATAAAGCCGGGACCTTATATGGCTACACCTTC
few	15	TRBD2	TRBV6-1	TRBJ2-2	CASSDISGATGELFF	TGTGCCAGCAGTGATATCAGCGGGGCCACCGGGGAGCTGTTTTTT
-	11	-	TRBV7-6	TRBJ2-5	CASSLTETQYF	TGTGCCAGCAGCTTAACGGAGACCCAGTACTTC
-	12	-	TRBV7-3	TRBJ2-1	CASSSPGDEQFF	TGTGCCAGCAGCTCACCCGGGGATGAGCAGTTCTTC
-	16	TRBD1	TRBV7-9	TRBJ2-7	CASSWIGGQSSYEQYF	TGTGCCAGCAGCTGGATAGGGGGCCAGAGCTCCTACGAGCAGTACTTC
-	16	-	TRBV27	TRBJ2-1	CASSSVPGDKGNEQFF	TGTGCCAGCAGTTCTGTCCCCGGGGATAAAGGCAATGAGCAGTTCTTC
few	13	-	TRBV27	TRBJ1-1	CASSLEGGLEAFF	TGTGCCAGCAGTCTAGAGGGGGGGCTTGAAGCTTTCTTT
-	16	-	TRBV9	TRBJ2-3	CASSVGGWTSTDTQYF	TGTGCCAGCAGCGTAGGAGGGTGGACTAGCACAGATACGCAGTATTTT
-	14	-	TRBV11-2	TRBJ1-1	CASSLDPGSGEAFF	TGTGCCAGCAGCTTAGATCCAGGGTCGGGTGAAGCTTTCTTT
-	14	-	TRBV9	TRBJ2-3	CASSVAWALDTQYF	TGTGCCAGCAGCGTAGCCTGGGCACTGGATACGCAGTATTTT
-	15	TRBD1	TRBV6-5	TRBJ2-1	CASSYGQGARNEQFF	TGTGCCAGCAGTTACGGACAGGGGGCGAGGAATGAGCAGTTCTTC
-	15	-	TRBV4-2	TRBJ1-6	CASSQSQGQNSPLHF	TGTGCCAGCAGCCAATCCCAGGGTCAAAATTCACCCCTCCACTTT
-	14	-	TRBV5-6	TRBJ1-6	CASSLGSPNSPLHF	TGTGCCAGCAGCTTGGGGTCCCCAAATTCACCCCTCCACTTT
-	15	TRBD2	TRBV5-1	TRBJ2-1	CASSRTSGRASEQFF	TGCGCCAGCAGCAGGACTAGCGGGAGGGCCAGTGAGCAGTTCTTC
few	17	-	TRBV4-1	TRBJ1-2	CASSQVLARNSDYGYTF	TGCGCCAGCAGCCAAGTGTTGGCGCGTAATTCGGACTATGGCTACACCTTC
few	13	-	TRBV11-2	TRBJ2-5	CASSFGIERTQYF	TGTGCCAGCAGCTTTGGGATTGAGCGGACCCAGTACTTC
-	12	-	TRBV2	TRBJ1-1	CASKVGGPEAFF	TGTGCCAGTAAAGTTGGGGGTCCTGAAGCTTTCTTT
-	12	-	TRBV28	TRBJ2-7	CASSSVTYEQYF	TGTGCCAGCAGTTCGGTCACCTACGAGCAGTACTTC
-	15	TRBD2	TRBV6-4	TRBJ2-3	CASSDAAGGQDTQYF	TGTGCCAGCAGTGACGCGGCGGGAGGGCAGGATACGCAGTATTTT
-	16	-	TRBV7-9	TRBJ2-3	CASSLGQATSTDTQYF	TGTGCCAGCAGCTTAGGGCAGGCAACCAGCACAGATACGCAGTATTTT
-	13	-	TRBV6-5	TRBJ1-1	CASSYWGNTEAFF	TGTGCCAGCAGTTACTGGGGAAACACTGAAGCTTTCTTT
few	15	-	TRBV2	TRBJ2-2	CASSETGRNTGELFF	TGTGCCAGCAGTGAAACAGGGAGAAACACCGGGGAGCTGTTTTTT
-	12	-	TRBV2	TRBJ2-7	CASSVEVPEQYF	TGTGCCAGCAGTGTTGAGGTCCCCGAGCAGTACTTC
-	14	TRBD1	TRBV25-1	TRBJ1-4	CASSDGGDRGKLFF	TGTGCCAGCAGTGATGGGGGGGACAGGGGAAAACTGTTTTTT
few	16	-	TRBV28	TRBJ1-4	CASSLPQGRGNEKLFF	TGTGCCAGCAGTTTGCCCCAGGGCAGGGGAAACGAAAAACTGTTTTTT
-	18	-	TRBV10-3	TRBJ2-3	CAISESLVREPSTDTQYF	TGTGCCATCAGTGAGTCGCTGGTCAGGGAGCCTAGCACAGATACGCAGTATTTT
-	19	TRBD2	TRBV28	TRBJ2-2	CASSPSRGLLGGSTGELFF	TGTGCCAGCAGTCCAAGCCGAGGGCTCCTGGGCGGGAGTACCGGGGAGCTGTTTTTT
-	13	TRBD1	TRBV5-1	TRBJ1-1	CASSRDRAPEAFF	TGCGCCAGCAGTCGGGACAGGGCCCCCGAAGCTTTCTTT
-	14	-	TRBV5-5	TRBJ2-5	CASSPGARRETQYF	TGTGCCAGCAGCCCGGGGGCGCGTCGAGAGACCCAGTACTTC
-	15	-	TRBV27	TRBJ1-1	CASSPQLTANTEAFF	TGTGCCAGCAGTCCCCAACTAACAGCGAACACTGAAGCTTTCTTT
-	15	TRBD2	TRBV9	TRBJ2-1	CASSVDLAVYNEQFF	TGTGCCAGCAGCGTAGACCTAGCGGTCTACAATGAGCAGTTCTTC
-	16	TRBD1	TRBV5-1	TRBJ1-2	CASSLLQGDYGYGYTF	TGCGCCAGCAGCCTGCTCCAGGGGGACTACGGCTATGGCTACACCTTC
once	13	-	TRBV30	TRBJ2-1	CAWSVRRGSEQFF	TGTGCCTGGAGTGTACGTAGGGGTAGTGAGCAGTTCTTC
few	13	-	TRBV25-1	TRBJ1-2	CASSGGPNYGYTF	TGTGCCAGCAGTGGTGGCCCTAACTATGGCTACACCTTC
few	15	TRBD1	TRBV2	TRBJ1-1	CASSEGRTGNTEAFF	TGTGCCAGCAGTGAAGGTAGGACAGGCAACACTGAAGCTTTCTTT
-	13	-	TRBV7-3	TRBJ1-1	CASGNGQIGEAFF	TGTGCCAGCGGCAACGGACAGATAGGTGAAGCTTTCTTT
few	15	-	TRBV10-1	TRBJ2-1	CASSESPELGNEQFF	TGCGCCAGCAGTGAGTCCCCAGAACTGGGCAATGAGCAGTTCTTC
-	14	-	TRBV6-6	TRBJ2-2	CASREDGNTGELFF	TGTGCCAGCAGAGAGGACGGGAACACCGGGGAGCTGTTTTTT
-	14	TRBD1	TRBV5-5	TRBJ1-1	CASSAPGTGRWAFF	TGTGCCAGCAGCGCCCCCGGGACAGGGCGATGGGCTTTCTTT
-	15	-	TRBV15	TRBJ2-7	CATSRVRKWAYEQYF	TGTGCCACCAGCAGAGTGAGAAAGTGGGCCTACGAGCAGTACTTC
once	12	-	TRBV10-2	TRBJ2-3	CASRSSTDTQYF	TGCGCCAGCCGGTCTTCAACGGATACGCAGTATTTT
-	14	-	TRBV5-4	TRBJ1-1	CATSAPGEATEAFF	TGTGCCACCTCAGCTCCCGGGGAGGCCACTGAAGCTTTCTTT
few	14	-	TRBV28	TRBJ2-7	CASRPRGRTYEQYF	TGTGCCAGCAGACCCCGGGGGCGAACCTACGAGCAGTACTTC
-	16	-	TRBV19	TRBJ1-4	CASSKRADTGLEKLFF	TGTGCCAGTAGTAAAAGGGCGGACACGGGGCTTGAAAAACTGTTTTTT
-	13	TRBD1	TRBV29-1	TRBJ2-7	CSVEGQGGHEQYF	TGCAGCGTAGAGGGACAGGGAGGTCACGAGCAGTACTTC
-	15	TRBD1	TRBV2	TRBJ2-1	CASSSTGVVANEQFF	TGTGCCAGCAGTTCGACAGGGGTCGTGGCCAATGAGCAGTTCTTC